This T cell receptor (beta chain) was identified in a study of cytomegalovirus exposure and HLA in healthy donors. The CDR3 spans 16 residues. Deletions cut 0 bases from V and 2 bases from J, with 14 bases between. Germline-derived CDR1 and CDR2 are SGHRS and YFSETQ. A multiplex PCR was run with 60 Vbeta primers and 13 Jbeta primers. The assay was immunoSEQ multiplex PCR, and TCRdb's table has in-frame clones only and misses some. Of over 150,000 clones detected, around 69% appear once; the ten largest clones hold over 1.3%. This TCR was sampled from a man between 60 and 75 years old in good health and CMV-seronegative. The sample consisted of PBMCs. V gene TRBV5-1 combines with J gene TRBJ1-1; D is perhaps TRBD1 (6 bases). CDR3 nucleotides: TGCGCCAGCAGCTTGGCTCCCAGGGGTTCAAACACTGAAGCTTTCTTT. Translating it yields CASSLAPRGSNTEAFF.